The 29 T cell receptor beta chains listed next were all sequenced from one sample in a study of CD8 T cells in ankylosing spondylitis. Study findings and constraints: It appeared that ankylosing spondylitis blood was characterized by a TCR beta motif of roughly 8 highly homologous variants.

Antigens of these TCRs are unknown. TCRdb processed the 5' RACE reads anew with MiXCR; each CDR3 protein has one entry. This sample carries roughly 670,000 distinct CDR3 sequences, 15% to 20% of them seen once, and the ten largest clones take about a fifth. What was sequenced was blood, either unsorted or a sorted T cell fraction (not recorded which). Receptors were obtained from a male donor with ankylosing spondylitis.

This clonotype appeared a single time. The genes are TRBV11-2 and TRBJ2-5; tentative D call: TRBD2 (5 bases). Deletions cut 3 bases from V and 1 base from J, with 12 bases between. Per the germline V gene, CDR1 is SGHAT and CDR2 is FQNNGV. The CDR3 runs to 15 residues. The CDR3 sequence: CASSFYPSIQETQYF. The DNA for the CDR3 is TGTGCCAGCAGCTTTTATCCTAGCATCCAAGAGACCCAGTACTTC.

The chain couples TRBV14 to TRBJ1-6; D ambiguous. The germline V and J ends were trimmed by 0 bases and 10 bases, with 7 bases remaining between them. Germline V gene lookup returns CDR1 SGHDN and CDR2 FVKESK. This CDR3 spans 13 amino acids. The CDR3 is CASSQDRYSPLHF. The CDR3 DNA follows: TGTGCCAGCAGCCAAGATAGATACTCACCCCTCCACTTT. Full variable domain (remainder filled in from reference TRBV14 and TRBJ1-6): EAGVTQFPSHSVIEKGQTVTLRCDPISGHDNLYWYRRVMGKEIKFLLHFVKESKQDESGMPNNRFLAERTGGTYSTLKVQPAELEDSGVYFCASSQDRYSPLHFGNGTRLTVT.

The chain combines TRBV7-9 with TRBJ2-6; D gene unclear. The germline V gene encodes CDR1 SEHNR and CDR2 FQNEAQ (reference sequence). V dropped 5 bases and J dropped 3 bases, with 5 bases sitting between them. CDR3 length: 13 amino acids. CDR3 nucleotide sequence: TGTGCCAGCAGCCCCGGTGGGGCCAACGTCCTGACTTTC. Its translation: CASSPGGANVLTF.

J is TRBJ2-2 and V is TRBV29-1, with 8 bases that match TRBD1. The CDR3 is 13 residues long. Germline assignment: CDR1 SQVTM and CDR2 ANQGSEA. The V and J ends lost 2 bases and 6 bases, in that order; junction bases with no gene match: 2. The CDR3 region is CSVEQGAAGELFF. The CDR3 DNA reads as TGCAGCGTTGAACAGGGGGCAGCCGGGGAGCTGTTTTTT.

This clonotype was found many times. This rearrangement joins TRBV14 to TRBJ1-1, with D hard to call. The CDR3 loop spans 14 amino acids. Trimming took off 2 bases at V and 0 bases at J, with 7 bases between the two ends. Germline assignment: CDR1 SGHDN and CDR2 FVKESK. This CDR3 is CASSQPGMNTEAFF. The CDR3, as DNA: TGTGCCAGCAGCCAACCCGGGATGAACACTGAAGCTTTCTTT.

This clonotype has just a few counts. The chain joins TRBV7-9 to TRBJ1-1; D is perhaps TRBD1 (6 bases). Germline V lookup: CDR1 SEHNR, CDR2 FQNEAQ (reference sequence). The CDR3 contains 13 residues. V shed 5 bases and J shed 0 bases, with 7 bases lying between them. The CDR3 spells CASSTGMNTEAFF. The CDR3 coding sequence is TGTGCCAGCAGCACAGGGATGAACACTGAAGCTTTCTTT.

The CDR3 region is CASRSLAGTDTQYF. Here the CDR3 DNA reads TGTGCCAGCAGGTCTCTAGCGGGCACAGATACGCAGTATTTT. The chain has TRBV7-2 and TRBJ2-3, with 7 nucleotides matching TRBD2. Germline V lookup: CDR1 SGHTA, CDR2 FQGNSA. This CDR3 is 14 amino acids long. The ends lost 6 bases at V and 1 base at J; junction bases unmatched: 4.

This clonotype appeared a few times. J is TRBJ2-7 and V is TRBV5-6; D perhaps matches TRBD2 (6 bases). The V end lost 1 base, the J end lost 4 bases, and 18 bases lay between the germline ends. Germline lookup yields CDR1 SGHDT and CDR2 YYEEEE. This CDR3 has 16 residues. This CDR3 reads CASSLRRGDFSYEQYF. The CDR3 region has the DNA TGTGCCAGCAGCTTGAGACGCGGGGACTTTAGTTACGAGCAGTACTTC.

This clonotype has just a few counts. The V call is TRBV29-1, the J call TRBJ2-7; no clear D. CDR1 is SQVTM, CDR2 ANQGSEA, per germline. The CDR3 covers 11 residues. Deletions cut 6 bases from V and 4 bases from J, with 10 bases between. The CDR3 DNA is TGCAGCGTGGCTAGTTTTTACGAGCAGTACTTC. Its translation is CSVASFYEQYF.

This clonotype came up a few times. The CDR3 DNA follows: TGCGCCAGCAGCTTGGGGGCCCCGAACACTGAAGCTTTCTTT. Encoded protein: CASSLGAPNTEAFF. The rearrangement uses TRBV5-1 and TRBJ1-1, with unresolved D. V was pared by 0 bases and J by 1 base, with 7 bases between. Germline values: CDR1 SGHRS, CDR2 YFSETQ. This CDR3 has 14 amino acids.

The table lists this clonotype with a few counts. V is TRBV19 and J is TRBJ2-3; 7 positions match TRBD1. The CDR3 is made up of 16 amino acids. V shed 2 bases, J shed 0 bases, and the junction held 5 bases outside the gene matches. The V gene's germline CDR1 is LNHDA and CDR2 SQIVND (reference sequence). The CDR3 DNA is TGTGCCAGTAGTATACCTGGACAGGTTAGCACAGATACGCAGTATTTT. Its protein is CASSIPGQVSTDTQYF.

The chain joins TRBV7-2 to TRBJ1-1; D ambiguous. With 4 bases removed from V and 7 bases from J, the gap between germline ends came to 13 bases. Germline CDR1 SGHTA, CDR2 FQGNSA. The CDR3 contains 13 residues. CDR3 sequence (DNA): TGTGCCAGCAGCTCGCTAGGTGGGGATGAAGCTTTCTTT. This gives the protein CASSSLGGDEAFF.

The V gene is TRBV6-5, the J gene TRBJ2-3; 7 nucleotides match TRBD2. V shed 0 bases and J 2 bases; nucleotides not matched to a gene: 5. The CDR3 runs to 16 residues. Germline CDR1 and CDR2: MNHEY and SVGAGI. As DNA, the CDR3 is TGTGCCAGCAGTTACTCGAGAAGCGGGGCCACAGATACGCAGTATTTT. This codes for CASSYSRSGATDTQYF.

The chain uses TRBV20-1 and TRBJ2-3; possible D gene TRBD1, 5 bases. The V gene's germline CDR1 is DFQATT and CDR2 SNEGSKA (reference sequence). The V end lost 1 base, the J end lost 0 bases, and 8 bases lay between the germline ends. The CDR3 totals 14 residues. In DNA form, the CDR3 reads TGCAGTGCTAGAGGACAGCCTAGCACAGATACGCAGTATTTT. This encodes CSARGQPSTDTQYF.

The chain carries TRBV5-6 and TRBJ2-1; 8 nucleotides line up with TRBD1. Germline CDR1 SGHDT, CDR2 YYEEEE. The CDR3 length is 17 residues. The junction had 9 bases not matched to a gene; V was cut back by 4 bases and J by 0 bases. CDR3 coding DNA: TGTGCCAGCAGCCCGGGGACAGGAAGAACCTCCTACAATGAGCAGTTCTTC. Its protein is CASSPGTGRTSYNEQFF.

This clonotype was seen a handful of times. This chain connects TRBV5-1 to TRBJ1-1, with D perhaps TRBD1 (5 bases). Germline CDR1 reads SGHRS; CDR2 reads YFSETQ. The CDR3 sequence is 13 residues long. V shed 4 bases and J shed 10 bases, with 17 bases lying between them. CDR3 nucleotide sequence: TGCGCCAGCAGCGATTCCGGGACCCTTGGAGCTTTCTTT. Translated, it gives CASSDSGTLGAFF.

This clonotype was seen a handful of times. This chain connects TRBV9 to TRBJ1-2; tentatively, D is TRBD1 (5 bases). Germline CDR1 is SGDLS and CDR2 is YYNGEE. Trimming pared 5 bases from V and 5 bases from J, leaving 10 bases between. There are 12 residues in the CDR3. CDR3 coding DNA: TGTGCCAGCAGTACAGGCTATTATGGCTACACCTTC. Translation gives CASSTGYYGYTF.

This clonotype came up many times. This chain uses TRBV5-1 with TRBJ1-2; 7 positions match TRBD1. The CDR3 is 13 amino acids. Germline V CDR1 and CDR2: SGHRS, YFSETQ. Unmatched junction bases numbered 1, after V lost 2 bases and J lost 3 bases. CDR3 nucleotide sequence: TGCGCCAGCAGCTTCCAGGGGGACTATGGCTACACCTTC. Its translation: CASSFQGDYGYTF. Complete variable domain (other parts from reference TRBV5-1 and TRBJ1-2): KAGVTQTPRYLIKTRGQQVTLSCSPISGHRSVSWYQQTPGQGLQFLFEYFSETQRNKGNFPGRFSGRQFSNSRSEMNVSTLELGDSALYLCASSFQGDYGYTFGSGTRLTVV.

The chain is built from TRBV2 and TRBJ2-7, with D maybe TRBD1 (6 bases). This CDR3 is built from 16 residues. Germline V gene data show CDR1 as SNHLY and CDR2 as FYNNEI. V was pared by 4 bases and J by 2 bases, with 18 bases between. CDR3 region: CASSGGPEGDPYEQYF. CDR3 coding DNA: TGTGCCAGCAGTGGGGGGCCGGAAGGGGATCCCTACGAGCAGTACTTC.

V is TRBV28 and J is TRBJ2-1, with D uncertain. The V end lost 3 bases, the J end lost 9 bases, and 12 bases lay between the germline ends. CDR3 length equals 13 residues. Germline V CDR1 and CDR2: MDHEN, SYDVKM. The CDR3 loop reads CASSFSDVTEQFF. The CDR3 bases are TGTGCCAGCAGTTTCTCGGATGTGACTGAGCAGTTCTTC.

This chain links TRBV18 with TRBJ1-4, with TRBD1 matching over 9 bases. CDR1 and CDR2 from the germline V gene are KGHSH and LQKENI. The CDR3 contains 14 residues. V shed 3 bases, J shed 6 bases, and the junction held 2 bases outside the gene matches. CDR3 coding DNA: TGTGCCAGCTCACCGGGACAGGGTTATGAAAAACTGTTTTTT. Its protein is CASSPGQGYEKLFF.

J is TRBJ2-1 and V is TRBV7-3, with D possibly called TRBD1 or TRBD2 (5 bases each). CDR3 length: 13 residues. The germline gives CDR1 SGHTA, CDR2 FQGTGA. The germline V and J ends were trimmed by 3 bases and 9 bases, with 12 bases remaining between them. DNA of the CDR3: TGTGCCAGCAGCTTTACCGGGGCTAGTGAGCAGTTCTTC. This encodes CASSFTGASEQFF.

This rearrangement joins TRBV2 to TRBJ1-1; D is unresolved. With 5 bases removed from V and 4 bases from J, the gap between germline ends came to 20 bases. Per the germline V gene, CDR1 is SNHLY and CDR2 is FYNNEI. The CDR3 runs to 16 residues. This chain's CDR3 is CASSSGRAGMGTEAFF. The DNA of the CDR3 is TGTGCCAGCAGTTCCGGGCGCGCCGGGATGGGCACTGAAGCTTTCTTT. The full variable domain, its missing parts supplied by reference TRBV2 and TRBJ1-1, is EPEVTQTPSHQVTQMGQEVILRCVPISNHLYFYWYRQILGQKVEFLVSFYNNEISEKSEIFDDQFSVERPDGSNFTLKIRSTKLEDSAMYFCASSSGRAGMGTEAFFGQGTRLTVV.

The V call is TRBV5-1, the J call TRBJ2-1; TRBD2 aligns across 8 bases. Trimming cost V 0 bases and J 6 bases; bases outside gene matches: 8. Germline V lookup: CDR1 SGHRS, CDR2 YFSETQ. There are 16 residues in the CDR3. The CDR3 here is CASSLAGREAPNEQFF. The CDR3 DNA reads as TGCGCCAGCAGCTTGGCCGGGCGGGAGGCCCCCAATGAGCAGTTCTTC.

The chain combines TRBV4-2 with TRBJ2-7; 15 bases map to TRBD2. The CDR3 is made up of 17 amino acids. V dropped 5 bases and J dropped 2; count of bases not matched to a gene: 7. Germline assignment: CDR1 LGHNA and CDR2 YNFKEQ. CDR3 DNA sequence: TGTGCCAGCAGCTTCGGACTAGCGGGAGGGGATCCCTACGAGCAGTACTTC. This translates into CASSFGLAGGDPYEQYF.

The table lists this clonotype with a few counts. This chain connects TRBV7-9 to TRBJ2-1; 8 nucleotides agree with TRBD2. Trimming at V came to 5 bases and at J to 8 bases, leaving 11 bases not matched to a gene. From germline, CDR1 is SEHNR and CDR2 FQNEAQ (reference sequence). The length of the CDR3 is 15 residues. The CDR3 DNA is TGTGCCAGCAGCGCCGGGACTAGGGAGGGCGATGAGCAGTTCTTC. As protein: CASSAGTREGDEQFF. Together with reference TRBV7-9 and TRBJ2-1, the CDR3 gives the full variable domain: DTGVSQNPRHKITKRGQNVTFRCDPISEHNRLYWYRQTLGQGPEFLTYFQNEAQLEKSRLLSDRFSAERPKGSFSTLEIQRTEQGDSAMYLCASSAGTREGDEQFFGPGTRLTVL.

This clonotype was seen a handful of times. The CDR3 coding sequence is TGTGCCAGCAGCTTAAGATGGGGAAATGAAAAACTGTTTTTT. It yields the protein CASSLRWGNEKLFF. This chain uses TRBV13 with TRBJ1-4; D ambiguous. Germline CDR1 reads PRHDT; CDR2 reads FYEKMQ (reference sequence). This CDR3 comprises 14 residues. V lost 2 bases, J lost 5 bases, and 9 bases lay in between.

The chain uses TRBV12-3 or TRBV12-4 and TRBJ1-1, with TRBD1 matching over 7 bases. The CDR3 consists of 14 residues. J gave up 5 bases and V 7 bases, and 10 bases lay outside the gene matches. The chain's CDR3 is CASIPTGFKTEAFF. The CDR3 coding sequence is TGTGCCAGCATTCCGACAGGGTTTAAAACTGAAGCTTTCTTT.

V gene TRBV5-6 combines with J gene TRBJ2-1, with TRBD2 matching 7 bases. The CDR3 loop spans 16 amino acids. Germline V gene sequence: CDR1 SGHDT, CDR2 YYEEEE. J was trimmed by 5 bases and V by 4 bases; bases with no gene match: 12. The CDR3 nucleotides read TGTGCCAGCAGCCAAATGGGGGGGACGATAGACAATGAGCAGTTCTTC. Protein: CASSQMGGTIDNEQFF.